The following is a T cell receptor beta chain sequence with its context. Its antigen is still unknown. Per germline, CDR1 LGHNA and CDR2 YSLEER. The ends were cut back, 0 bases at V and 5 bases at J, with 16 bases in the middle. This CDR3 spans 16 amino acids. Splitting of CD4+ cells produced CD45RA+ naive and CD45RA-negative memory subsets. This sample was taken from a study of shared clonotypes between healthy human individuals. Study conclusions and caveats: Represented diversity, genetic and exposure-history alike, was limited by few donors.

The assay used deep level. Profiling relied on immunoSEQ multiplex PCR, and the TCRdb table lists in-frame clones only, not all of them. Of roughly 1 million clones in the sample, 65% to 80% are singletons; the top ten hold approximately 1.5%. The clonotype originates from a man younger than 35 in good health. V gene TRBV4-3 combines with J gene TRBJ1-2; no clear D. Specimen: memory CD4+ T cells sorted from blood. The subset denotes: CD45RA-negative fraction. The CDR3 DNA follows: TGCGCCAGCAGCCAAGATCGGGCGGCCCCACTATATGGCTACACCTTC. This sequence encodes CASSQDRAAPLYGYTF.